This T cell receptor beta chain was profiled in a study of Ad26.COV2.S vaccination and SARS-CoV-2 variants. Study in general: Once or twice, 56 days apart, Ad26.COV2.S was delivered intramuscularly.

Method: immunoSEQ multiplex PCR; TCRdb's copy keeps in-frame clones and lacks some. Here the sample spans around 250,000 clones, 70% to 90% being singletons. Losses at the gene ends were 7 bases for V and 1 base for J; bases not matched to a gene: 1. There are 12 residues in the CDR3. Per germline, CDR1 SGHRS and CDR2 YFSETQ. Treatment defined: roughly 20 received Ad26.COV2.S at low or high dose, single or two shots; 5 received placebo; per-sample allocation not given. Samples came from day 63 after the first vaccine or placebo injection. This receptor was obtained from a person between 18 and 65 years old who received the Ad26.COV2.S COVID-19 vaccine or a placebo. The sequencing used peripheral blood, collected in a trial of Ad26.COV2.S vaccine versus placebo. The chain has TRBV5-1 and TRBJ2-5, with 7 bases lining up with TRBD1. This CDR3 reads CASGDSQETQYF. The CDR3 DNA is TGCGCCAGCGGGGACAGCCAAGAGACCCAGTACTTC.